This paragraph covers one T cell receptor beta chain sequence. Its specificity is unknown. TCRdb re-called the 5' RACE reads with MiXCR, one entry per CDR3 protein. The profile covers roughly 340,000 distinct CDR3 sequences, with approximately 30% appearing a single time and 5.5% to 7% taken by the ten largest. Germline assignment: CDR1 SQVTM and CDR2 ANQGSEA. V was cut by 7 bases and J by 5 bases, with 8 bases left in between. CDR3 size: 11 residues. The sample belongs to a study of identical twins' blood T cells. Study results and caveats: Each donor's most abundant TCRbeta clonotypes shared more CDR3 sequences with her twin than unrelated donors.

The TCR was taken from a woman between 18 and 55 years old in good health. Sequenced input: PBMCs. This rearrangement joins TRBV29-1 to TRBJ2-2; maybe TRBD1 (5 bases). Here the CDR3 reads CSGQRTGELFF. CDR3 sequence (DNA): TGCAGCGGACAGAGAACCGGGGAGCTGTTTTTT.